A selection of T cell receptor beta chains follows, all from one sample in a study of T cell changes during pregnancy in multiple sclerosis. Profiling relied on immunoSEQ multiplex PCR, and the TCRdb table lists in-frame clones only, not all of them. This repertoire shows approximately 50,000 clones, roughly 95% found once; its top ten account for less than 0.35%. This sample comprised CD4+ T cells from peripheral blood mononuclear cells, obtained in the third trimester of pregnancy. The receptors originated from a female donor with multiple sclerosis, enrolled in a pregnancy study. CDR3s include the opening cysteine and the closing phenylalanine or tryptophan. A D gene is named only where the DNA matches it firmly. Where a row states a size, it is once, few, many or the class of an expanded clone; other rows omit it.

size	D	V	J	CDR3	DNA
NA	TRBD2	TRBV2	TRBJ2-2	CASSGGGTGELFF	TGTGCCAGCAGTGGGGGGGGCACCGGGGAGCTGTTTTTT
NA	TRBD2	TRBV5-4	TRBJ2-5	CASSLAGTSGGAETQYF	TGTGCCAGCAGCTTAGCCGGGACTAGCGGGGGGGCCGAGACCCAGTACTTC
NA	NA	TRBV5-8	TRBJ2-3	CASSLLQPSTDTQYF	TGTGCCAGCAGCTTGCTACAGCCAAGCACAGATACGCAGTATTTT
NA	NA	TRBV29-1	TRBJ2-3	CSVEDRHRTSTDTQYF	TGCAGCGTTGAAGATCGACACAGAACTAGCACAGATACGCAGTATTTT
NA	TRBD2	TRBV5-1	TRBJ2-1	CASSPRTSGSSYNEQFF	TGCGCCAGCAGCCCCAGGACTAGCGGGAGCTCCTACAATGAGCAGTTCTTC
NA	TRBD2	TRBV27	TRBJ2-3	CASRRSGIVDTQYF	TGTGCCAGCAGAAGGAGCGGGATAGTGGATACGCAGTATTTT
NA	NA	TRBV18	TRBJ2-5	CASLWDIGETQYF	TGTGCCAGCTTATGGGACATCGGAGAGACCCAGTACTTC
few	NA	TRBV28	TRBJ1-1	CASSFTGSPEAFF	TGTGCCAGCAGCTTTACAGGGTCCCCTGAAGCTTTCTTT
NA	TRBD1	TRBV29-1	TRBJ1-1	CSVRDRGSENTEAFF	TGCAGCGTCCGGGACAGGGGGTCCGAGAACACTGAAGCTTTCTTT
NA	TRBD1	TRBV6-6	TRBJ1-3	CASSSGTGSSGNTIYF	TGTGCCAGCAGTTCCGGGACAGGGAGCTCTGGAAACACCATATATTTT
NA	NA	TRBV7-9	TRBJ1-5	CASSLSNQPQHF	TGTGCCAGCAGCTTGTCAAATCAGCCCCAGCATTTT
NA	NA	TRBV6-5	TRBJ2-3	CASRQTDTQYF	TGTGCCAGCAGGCAGACAGATACGCAGTATTTT
few	NA	TRBV7-3	TRBJ2-7	CASRPLHRRIYEQYF	TGTGCCAGCAGACCGCTGCATAGGAGGATCTACGAGCAGTACTTC
NA	TRBD1	TRBV10-3	TRBJ1-2	CAISDLGQGNYGYTF	TGTGCCATCAGTGACTTAGGACAGGGTAACTATGGCTACACCTTC
NA	NA	TRBV5-4	TRBJ2-2	CASSSIESGELFF	TGTGCCAGCAGCTCGATAGAGAGCGGGGAGCTGTTTTTT
NA	TRBD1	TRBV5-5	TRBJ1-6	CASSLGDSYNSPLHF	TGTGCCAGCAGCTTGGGGGACAGTTATAATTCACCCCTCCACTTT
NA	TRBD2	TRBV2	TRBJ2-1	CASSERSGLAGRNEQFF	TGTGCCAGCAGTGAAAGGTCTGGACTAGCGGGACGCAATGAGCAGTTCTTC